This T cell receptor beta chain was observed in a study of cytomegalovirus exposure and HLA in healthy donors (dated by TCRdb to 2015 to 2018). Looking at the study overall: The 650 to 800 repertoires of the first cohort and the 110 or so validation repertoires were produced on the same platform, according to a later analysis. The study combined high-throughput TCR immunosequencing, statistical association of individual TCRs with disease status, and machine learning to predict cytomegalovirus infection status. The study aimed to test whether signatures of past pathogen exposure could be identified by cataloging public T cell receptors. Along with the roughly 670-subject first cohort, a separate validation cohort of 120 different subjects was used.

Trimming at the junction amounts to 1 base on V and 7 bases on J, and the germline ends lie 13 bases apart. Taken from cysteine to phenylalanine, the CDR3 has 15 residues. The CDR3 DNA has 45 bases and is translated from base 1. CDR1 and CDR2 are read off the germline V gene as SGHDN and FVKESK. Donors formed part of the validation cohort, which comprised 120 subjects and was distinct from the first cohort of 550 to 850 subjects. The method was the immunoSEQ multiplex PCR assay. The study's processing was this. To diagnose cytomegalovirus status from the catalog of TCR beta chain sequences, a statistical classification framework was built. The clones in this table, taken by TCRdb from immuneACCESS, are in-frame only. Not every clone is retained; where verified, under half of the shortfall comes from an unresolved V gene, and the cause of the rest is unknown. V and J calls plus clone size are reproduced from that table; the DNA served to infer D and trimming. The sample table records some 65,000 clones; roughly 95% of these occur just once. Of the sample, over 2% falls within the top ten clones.

This clone was observed once. What antigen it recognizes has not been identified. Qualities for individual bases were not recorded, and no much larger clone is one base off. Overall results and qualifications from the work: The study listed around 160 TCR beta chains as associated with cytomegalovirus. The classifier was reported to diagnose cytomegalovirus status with high specificity and sensitivity in both the original and validation cohorts. In vitro tests confirmed that a few of the cytomegalovirus-associated TCR beta chains recognize cytomegalovirus antigens. In a later analysis, TCRs clustered in the first cohort were found to also tend to co-occur in the approximately 110 validation repertoires, with 85% to 95% of cluster scores above 0. Across donors, most TCR sequences were observed very rarely, whereas some public TCRs were present in many individuals. According to the authors, the approach could potentially be generalized to other disease states and immunological phenotypes. All 120 or so repertoires were used to score co-occurrence in the validation cohort in a later analysis, because that analysis had no HLA typing for the cohort.

Sequences were obtained from PBMCs. This clonotype was obtained from a man aged 18 to 30 in good health and CMV-seronegative. Rearrangement joined TRBV14 to TRBJ2-2, with a weak D call of TRBD1 (6 bases match). CDR3 sequence: CASSQASWDNGELFF. The DNA sequence follows: TGTGCCAGCAGCCAAGCCTCCTGGGACAACGGGGAGCTGTTTTTT.